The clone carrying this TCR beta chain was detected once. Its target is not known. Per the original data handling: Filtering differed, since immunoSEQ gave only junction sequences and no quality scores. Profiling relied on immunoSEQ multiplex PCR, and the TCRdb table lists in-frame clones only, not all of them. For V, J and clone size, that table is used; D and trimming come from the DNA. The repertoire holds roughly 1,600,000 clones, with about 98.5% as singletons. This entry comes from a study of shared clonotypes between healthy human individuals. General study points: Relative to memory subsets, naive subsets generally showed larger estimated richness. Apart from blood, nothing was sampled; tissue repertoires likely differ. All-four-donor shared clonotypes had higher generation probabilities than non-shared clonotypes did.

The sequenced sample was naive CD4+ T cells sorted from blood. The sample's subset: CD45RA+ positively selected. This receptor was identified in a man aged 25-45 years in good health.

Here the CDR3 DNA reads TGTGCCAGCAGAAGCGAAGGAGGTCGATCCAACACCGGGGAGCTGTTTTTT. Protein sequence: CASRSEGGRSNTGELFF. The chain is built from TRBV5-6 and TRBJ2-2; the D gene is possibly TRBD2 (5 bases). The CDR3 has 17 residues. Germline-derived CDR1 and CDR2 are SGHDT and YYEEEE. V lost 5 bases and J lost 2, with 19 bases in between.